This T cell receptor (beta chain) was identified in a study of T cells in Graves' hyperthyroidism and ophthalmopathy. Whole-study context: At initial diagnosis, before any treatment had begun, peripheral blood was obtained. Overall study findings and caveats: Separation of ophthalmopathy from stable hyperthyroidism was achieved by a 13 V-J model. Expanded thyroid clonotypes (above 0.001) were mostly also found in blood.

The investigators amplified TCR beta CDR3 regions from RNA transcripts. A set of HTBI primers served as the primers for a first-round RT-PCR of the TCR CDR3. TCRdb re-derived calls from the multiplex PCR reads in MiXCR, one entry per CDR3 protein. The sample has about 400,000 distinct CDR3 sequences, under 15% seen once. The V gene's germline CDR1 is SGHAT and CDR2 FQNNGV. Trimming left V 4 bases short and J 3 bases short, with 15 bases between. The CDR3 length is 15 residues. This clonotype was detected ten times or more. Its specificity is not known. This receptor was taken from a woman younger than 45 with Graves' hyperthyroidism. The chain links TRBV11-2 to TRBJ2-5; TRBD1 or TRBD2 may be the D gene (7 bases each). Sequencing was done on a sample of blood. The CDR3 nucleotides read TGTGCCAGCAGCTCAGGGGGGGGACAGAAAGAGACCCAGTACTTC. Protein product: CASSSGGGQKETQYF.